These 20 T cell receptor beta chains share one sample of origin, sequenced in a study of cytomegalovirus exposure and HLA in healthy donors. Primers: 60 Vbeta forward and 13 Jbeta reverse. Using immunoSEQ multiplex PCR, the repertoire was profiled, and TCRdb retains in-frame clones only, with some absent. The sample data list 100,000 to 150,000 clones. The material sequenced was PBMCs. Receptors originate from a man aged 18 to 35 in good health and CMV-seronegative.

The chain recombines TRBV5-1 with TRBJ2-2; 8 bases line up with TRBD1. The V and J ends lost 6 bases and 1 base, in that order; junction bases with no gene match: 5. CDR3 size: 15 residues. Germline assignment: CDR1 SGHRS and CDR2 YFSETQ. In DNA, the CDR3 is TGCGCCAGCAATCGGGACAGGAGGAACACCGGGGAGCTGTTTTTT. Residues: CASNRDRRNTGELFF.

The chain joins TRBV29-1 to TRBJ2-1, with 11 bases identical to TRBD2. This CDR3 contains 17 residues. Germline CDR1 SQVTM, CDR2 ANQGSEA. Germline trimming cut 7 bases from V and 2 bases from J; bases unmatched to any gene: 13. The CDR3 bases are TGCAGCGCGGACGGTGGGGGGACTAGCGGCCCCTACAATGAGCAGTTCTTC. Translating it yields CSADGGGTSGPYNEQFF.

The J gene is TRBJ1-6, the V gene TRBV9; 8 nucleotides match TRBD1. The CDR3 spans 18 residues. The germline gives CDR1 SGDLS, CDR2 YYNGEE. Losses at the gene ends were 4 bases for V and 1 base for J; bases not matched to a gene: 10. The CDR3: CASSSRQGFASYNSPLHF. The CDR3 bases are TGTGCCAGCAGCTCCCGACAGGGGTTCGCATCCTATAATTCACCCCTCCACTTT.

The chain uses TRBV7-2 and TRBJ1-1, with 7 nucleotides matching TRBD1. Germline V CDR1 and CDR2: SGHTA, FQGNSA. The CDR3 has 16 amino acids. The V gene end was trimmed by 4 bases and the J gene end by 7 bases; junction bases not matched to a gene: 15. CDR3 in amino acids: CASSSQTGLLPNEAFF. The CDR3 DNA reads TGTGCCAGCAGCTCTCAGACAGGGCTCTTACCGAATGAAGCTTTCTTT.

The chain couples TRBV9 to TRBJ2-7; TRBD1 matches at 9 bases. In germline, CDR1 is SGDLS, CDR2 YYNGEE. This CDR3 region has 14 residues. V trimming: 4 bases; J trimming: 5 bases; junction bases outside the gene matches: 7. CDR3 region: CASSPTGGRDEQYF. The CDR3, as DNA: TGTGCCAGCAGCCCCACAGGGGGCCGGGACGAGCAGTACTTC.

V gene TRBV4-3 combines with J gene TRBJ2-7; 7 nucleotides match TRBD1. CDR3 size: 16 residues. Germline V gene data show CDR1 as LGHNA and CDR2 as YSLEER. Trimming cost V 4 bases and J 1 base; bases outside gene matches: 10. The CDR3 nucleotides read TGCGCCAGCAGCCGGGGAATAGGGGACAGTTCCTACGAGCAGTACTTC. Encoded protein: CASSRGIGDSSYEQYF.

The chain links TRBV9 to TRBJ2-1, with TRBD2 identical over 8 bases. The V segment lost 3 bases and the J segment 7 bases; nucleotides outside the gene matches: 15. The CDR3 loop spans 17 amino acids. Germline V CDR1 and CDR2: SGDLS, YYNGEE. The CDR3 nucleotides read TGTGCCAGCAGCGAGGGGTTAGCGGGGTCTATATTAAATGAGCAGTTCTTC. It translates to CASSEGLAGSILNEQFF.

The chain joins TRBV6-6 to TRBJ1-5, with D possibly matching TRBD1 (6 bases). This CDR3 has 12 residues. Trimming removed 6 bases at V and 12 bases at J, with 15 bases between. CDR1 is MNHNY, CDR2 SVGAGI, per germline (reference sequence). CDR3 residues: CASSLEYRDQHF. The DNA for the CDR3 is TGTGCCAGCAGCCTAGAGTACAGGGACCAGCATTTT.

The gene calls are TRBV5-6 and TRBJ1-1, with 8 bases matching TRBD1. Germline V lookup: CDR1 SGHDT, CDR2 YYEEEE. This CDR3 region has 15 residues. The V and J ends lost 4 bases and 0 bases, in that order; junction bases with no gene match: 5. The DNA for the CDR3 is TGTGCCAGCAGCGTCGGGGACAGGATGAACACTGAAGCTTTCTTT. Amino acid sequence: CASSVGDRMNTEAFF. The full variable domain, completed using reference TRBV5-6 and TRBJ1-1, is DAGVTQSPTHLIKTRGQQVTLRCSPKSGHDTVSWYQQALGQGPQFIFQYYEEEERQRGNFPDRFSGHQFPNYSSELNVNALLLGDSALYLCASSVGDRMNTEAFFGQGTRLTVV.

This rearrangement joins TRBV6-1 to TRBJ1-4, with 8 bases fitting TRBD1. This CDR3 comprises 16 residues. Per the germline V gene, CDR1 is MNHNS and CDR2 is SASEGT. Trimming took 4 bases from V and 7 from J; bases not matched to a gene: 11. The DNA of the CDR3 is TGTGCCAGCAGTGCTTGGGCTCAGGGGGCGAGTGAAAAACTGTTTTTT. Protein: CASSAWAQGASEKLFF.

The gene calls are TRBV5-4 and TRBJ2-1, with 7 bases identical to TRBD1. This CDR3 contains 13 residues. Germline loops: CDR1 SGHNT, CDR2 YYREEE (reference sequence). The ends lost 4 bases at V and 3 bases at J; junction bases unmatched: 1. The CDR3 DNA reads TGTGCCAGCAGCGACAGGGTCTACAATGAGCAGTTCTTC. Its protein is CASSDRVYNEQFF.

This chain links TRBV4-3 with TRBJ1-2; TRBD1 agrees at 9 bases. V trimming: 3 bases; J trimming: 5 bases; junction bases outside the gene matches: 7. Germline lookup yields CDR1 LGHNA and CDR2 YSLEER. This CDR3 has 15 amino acids. For the CDR3, the DNA is TGCGCCAGCAGCCACGGGACAGGGTTTTCATATGGCTACACCTTC. This sequence encodes CASSHGTGFSYGYTF.

The chain links TRBV29-1 to TRBJ1-1; D remains unclear. This CDR3 has 11 residues. Per the germline V gene, CDR1 is SQVTM and CDR2 is ANQGSEA. The CDR3 protein is CSARENTEAFF. The CDR3 DNA sequence: TGCAGTGCGAGAGAGAACACTGAAGCTTTCTTT.

The V and J genes are TRBV19 and TRBJ2-5, with 10 bases matching TRBD1. The last part of the DNA fits TRBJ2-7 better; the J call may be wrong. The germline V gene has CDR1 LNHDA and CDR2 SQIVND (reference sequence). This CDR3 comprises 13 residues. The CDR3 DNA reads as TGTGCCAGTCTGGACAGGGGGTTCCACGAGCAGTACTTC. This codes for CASLDRGFHEQYF.

The chain employs TRBV5-1 and TRBJ2-2; TRBD2 might be the D (5 bases). With 3 bases removed from V and 6 bases from J, the gap between germline ends came to 18 bases. The CDR3 has 16 amino acids. Looked up from germline, CDR1 is SGHRS and CDR2 is YFSETQ. For the CDR3, the DNA is TGCGCCAGCAGCTCCGTCGGACTGAGATGGTCCGGGGAGCTGTTTTTT. Translated: CASSSVGLRWSGELFF.

The genes are TRBV7-2 and TRBJ2-3; 9 nucleotides line up with TRBD1. Trimming cost V 7 bases and J 2 bases; bases outside gene matches: 13. Germline V gives CDR1 SGHTA, CDR2 FQGNSA. This CDR3 contains 17 residues. The DNA of the CDR3 is TGTGCCAGCATCCCATCCGCGGGGACAGGGTTCACAGATACGCAGTATTTT. As protein: CASIPSAGTGFTDTQYF.

The chain couples TRBV11-2 to TRBJ2-1; TRBD2 might be the D (6 bases). Trimming pared 7 bases from V and 2 bases from J, leaving 18 bases between. CDR1 is SGHAT and CDR2 is FQNNGV in the germline V gene. CDR3 length equals 16 residues. The CDR3 region has the DNA TGTGCCAGCAATCATGGGCGGGGAAGGGCCTACAATGAGCAGTTCTTC. Amino acids: CASNHGRGRAYNEQFF.

This chain links TRBV28 with TRBJ1-2; D might be TRBD1 (6 bases). Trimming cost V 3 bases and J 6 bases, with 11 bases left between them. The CDR3 is made up of 13 amino acids. The V gene's germline CDR1 is MDHEN and CDR2 SYDVKM. CDR3 region: CASSLQGRNGYTF. The CDR3 DNA is TGTGCCAGCAGTTTGCAGGGGCGGAATGGCTACACCTTC.

The chain joins TRBV29-1 to TRBJ2-7, with TRBD2 matching over 9 bases. CDR1 is SQVTM, CDR2 ANQGSEA, per germline. J lost 0 bases, V lost 4 bases, and 4 bases had no gene match. The CDR3 contains 14 residues. The CDR3 here is CSVVSGGHSYEQYF. CDR3 coding DNA: TGCAGCGTTGTGAGCGGGGGGCACTCCTACGAGCAGTACTTC.

This chain uses TRBV28 with TRBJ1-5, with D hard to call. V lost 0 bases, J lost 0 bases, and 6 bases lay in between. The CDR3 totals 15 residues. Germline-derived CDR1 and CDR2 are MDHEN and SYDVKM. The CDR3 loop is CASSLWSVSNQPQHF. The CDR3 coding sequence is TGTGCCAGCAGTTTATGGTCAGTTAGCAATCAGCCCCAGCATTTT.